The 25 T cell receptor beta chains below all came from one sample that was sequenced in a study of T cells in Graves' hyperthyroidism and ophthalmopathy. The source material, RNA transcripts, was used to amplify TCR beta CDR3 regions. During a first-round RT-PCR of the TCR CDR3, the HTBI primer set was used. TCRdb fed the multiplex PCR reads into MiXCR, producing one record per CDR3 protein. The repertoire holds about 400,000 distinct CDR3 sequences, with approximately 15% as singletons. The sample comprised blood. The receptors here all came from a woman aged 30 to 39 with Graves' hyperthyroidism.

The table lists this clonotype with a few counts. The CDR3 nucleotides read TGTGCCTGGAGTGTAGGACTAGCGGGAGATCGGCAGCAGTTCTTC. Its translation: CAWSVGLAGDRQQFF. The chain recombines TRBV30 with TRBJ2-1; 13 nucleotides agree with TRBD2. This CDR3 region has 15 residues. J gave up 11 bases and V 0 bases, and 7 bases lay outside the gene matches. Germline V CDR1 and CDR2: GTSNPN, SVGIG (reference sequence). The full variable domain, in which reference TRBV30 and TRBJ2-1 provide the parts outside the CDR3, is SQTIHQWPATLVQPVGSPLSLECTVEGTSNPNLYWYRQAAGRGLQLLFYSVGIGQISSEVPQNLSASRPQDRQFILSSKKLLLSDSGFYLCAWSVGLAGDRQQFFGPGTRLTVL.

The J gene is TRBJ2-2, the V gene TRBV29-1, with D possibly matching TRBD2 (5 bases). The CDR3 is 14 amino acids. Germline lookup yields CDR1 SQVTM and CDR2 ANQGSEA. The V gene lost 7 bases and the J gene lost 2 bases, with 14 bases spanning the gap. The CDR3 region is CSASTIKNTGELFF. CDR3 in DNA: TGCAGCGCATCGACTATTAAAAACACCGGGGAGCTGTTTTTT.

This clonotype has at least ten counts. This sequence joins TRBV29-1 and TRBJ1-1; D is undetermined. Trimming pared 8 bases from V and 0 bases from J, leaving 7 bases between. Germline loops: CDR1 SQVTM, CDR2 ANQGSEA. The CDR3 runs 11 residues. CDR3 amino acids: CSFEMNTEAFF. Written as DNA, the CDR3 is TGCAGCTTCGAGATGAACACTGAAGCTTTCTTT. The full variable domain, completed using reference TRBV29-1 and TRBJ1-1, is SAVISQKPSRDICQRGTSLTIQCQVDSQVTMMFWYRQQPGQSLTLIATANQGSEATYESGFVIDKFPISRPNLTFSTLTVSNMSPEDSSIYLCSFEMNTEAFFGQGTRLTVV.

This clonotype was recorded at least ten times. CDR3 loop: CASSLDHFNEQFF. Here the CDR3 DNA reads TGTGCCAGCAGCTTGGACCATTTCAATGAGCAGTTCTTC. J is TRBJ2-1 and V is TRBV7-2; D unclear. Germline lookup yields CDR1 SGHTA and CDR2 FQGNSA. V was pared by 3 bases and J by 6 bases, with 9 bases between. The CDR3 is made up of 13 amino acids.

This sequence joins TRBV5-8 and TRBJ2-3; possibly TRBD2 for D (5 bases). Trimming stripped 0 bases from V and 4 bases from J, with 12 bases between. Germline CDR1 reads SGHTS; CDR2 reads YDEGEE. The CDR3 spans 15 residues. Written as DNA, the CDR3 is TGTGCCAGCAGCTTGGCCTTGGGAGCAGCAGATACGCAGTATTTT. It yields the protein CASSLALGAADTQYF.

This clonotype was observed many times. The gene calls are TRBV12-3 or TRBV12-4 and TRBJ1-1, with unresolved D. The CDR3 runs to 14 residues. Trimming stripped 7 bases from V and 7 bases from J, with 19 bases between. This CDR3 is CASTDGVRSIEAFF. CDR3 DNA: TGTGCCAGCACCGACGGGGTGCGGTCGATTGAAGCTTTCTTT.

There are many counts of this clonotype. J is TRBJ2-2 and V is TRBV29-1, with 9 bases fitting TRBD2. CDR1 SQVTM and CDR2 ANQGSEA come from the germline V gene. The CDR3 has 13 amino acids. V trimming: 4 bases; J trimming: 7 bases; junction bases outside the gene matches: 4. The CDR3 is CSVGGRANGELFF. In nucleotides, the CDR3 is TGCAGCGTTGGCGGGAGGGCCAACGGGGAGCTGTTTTTT.

This clonotype has more than one count but fewer than ten. The gene calls are TRBV11-2 and TRBJ1-2, with D unresolved. The CDR3 is 14 amino acids. The germline V and J ends were trimmed by 3 bases and 4 bases, with 12 bases remaining between them. CDR1 and CDR2 from the germline V gene are SGHAT and FQNNGV. The CDR3 sequence: CASSLGEGGYGYTF. The CDR3, as DNA: TGTGCCAGCAGCTTGGGTGAGGGAGGCTATGGCTACACCTTC.

This clonotype occurred many times. The chain carries TRBV6-5 and TRBJ2-7; D not certain. Looked up from germline, CDR1 is MNHEY and CDR2 is SVGAGI. The V end lost 2 bases, the J end lost 2 bases, and 7 bases lay between the germline ends. The CDR3 has 13 residues. The CDR3 nucleotides read TGTGCCAGCAGTTACCACGGAACCTACGAGCAGTACTTC. Translated, it gives CASSYHGTYEQYF.

About this clonotype: Given the absence of the conserved phenylalanine or tryptophan at the CDR3 end, a read error is likely. The chain combines TRBV14 with TRBJ2-2, with D hard to call. CDR1 and CDR2 (germline): SGHDN, FVKESK. The CDR3 sequence is 15 residues long. V lost 3 bases, J lost 3 bases, and 11 bases lay in between. The CDR3 region is CASSQTPKDTGELFL. The CDR3 region has the DNA TGTGCCAGCAGCCAGACACCTAAAGACACCGGGGAGCTGTTTCTT.

This clonotype showed up just a few times. The chain links TRBV12-3 or TRBV12-4 to TRBJ1-3, with no clear D. The CDR3 spans 13 residues. Trimming pared 8 bases from V and 2 bases from J, leaving 10 bases between. CDR3 sequence reads: CASHGVTGNTIYF. The CDR3 coding sequence is TGTGCCAGCCACGGGGTCACTGGAAACACCATATATTTT.

V gene TRBV25-1 combines with J gene TRBJ2-2; 12 bases match TRBD2. Germline lookup yields CDR1 MGHDK and CDR2 SYGVNS. The CDR3 runs to 14 residues. Trimming at V came to 10 bases and at J to 6 bases, leaving 6 bases not matched to a gene. The CDR3 sequence: CATPSGRVSGELFF. Written as DNA, the CDR3 is TGTGCCACACCTAGCGGGAGGGTGTCCGGGGAGCTGTTTTTT.

This clonotype was seen more than once but under ten times. The chain employs TRBV12-3 or TRBV12-4 and TRBJ2-3, with no clear D. Deletions cut 7 bases from V and 0 bases from J, with 11 bases between. The CDR3 length is 14 residues. The CDR3 nucleotides read TGTGCCAGCACCCGCCGACTGAGCACAGATACGCAGTATTTT. Translating gives CASTRRLSTDTQYF.

Worth noting for this clonotype: A read error is possible here, since a much larger clone lies one base away. V is TRBV6-1 and J is TRBJ2-5, with TRBD1 as a possible D gene (5 bases). Germline loops: CDR1 MNHNS, CDR2 SASEGT. The CDR3 totals 12 residues. The V and J ends lost 6 bases and 0 bases respectively, with 5 bases between them. CDR3 nucleotide sequence: TGTGCCAGCAGGGGGCACCAAGAGACCCAGTACTTC. Residues: CASRGHQETQYF.

The chain combines TRBV5-1 with TRBJ1-5; tentative D call: TRBD1 (6 bases). Trimming took 0 bases from V and 6 from J, leaving 10 bases between them. The CDR3 sequence is 14 residues long. CDR1 and CDR2 (germline): SGHRS, YFSETQ. CDR3 loop: CASSLDTGSQPQHF. CDR3 DNA: TGCGCCAGCAGCTTGGACACAGGGTCTCAGCCCCAGCATTTT. The full variable domain, with the rest looked up from reference TRBV5-1 and TRBJ1-5, is KAGVTQTPRYLIKTRGQQVTLSCSPISGHRSVSWYQQTPGQGLQFLFEYFSETQRNKGNFPGRFSGRQFSNSRSEMNVSTLELGDSALYLCASSLDTGSQPQHFGDGTRLSIL.

A word on this clonotype: A read error is possible here, since a much larger clone lies one base away. The CDR3 nucleotides are TGTGCCAGCAGGGACAGCTATGGCTACACCTTC. It is translated as CASRDSYGYTF. The chain employs TRBV27 and TRBJ1-2; perhaps TRBD1 as D (6 bases). V lost 6 bases to trimming and J lost 4 bases, with 6 bases between them. The germline gives CDR1 MNHEY, CDR2 SMNVEV (reference sequence). The CDR3 is 11 amino acids.

V gene TRBV9 combines with J gene TRBJ2-5, with D possibly TRBD2 on 6 matching bases. The CDR3 spans 14 residues. Trimming pared 4 bases from V and 2 bases from J, leaving 12 bases between. CDR1 is SGDLS and CDR2 is YYNGEE in the germline V gene. The CDR3 is CASSFRLGQETQYF. As DNA, the CDR3 is TGTGCCAGCAGCTTCAGACTAGGTCAAGAGACCCAGTACTTC.

This clonotype was recorded many times. This chain connects TRBV7-2 to TRBJ2-1; D is ambiguous. Germline V gene data show CDR1 as SGHTA and CDR2 as FQGNSA. The CDR3 totals 13 residues. The V end lost 1 base, the J end lost 9 bases, and 10 bases lay between the germline ends. CDR3 nucleotides: TGTGCCAGCAGCTTAGGGGGATGGGGTGAGCAGTTCTTC. It encodes CASSLGGWGEQFF.

This clonotype showed up just a few times. This chain connects TRBV30 to TRBJ1-4; TRBD1 matches at 11 bases. Germline-derived CDR1 and CDR2 are GTSNPN and SVGIG (reference sequence). There are 17 residues in the CDR3. After removal of 4 bases from V and 2 bases from J, the junction contained 9 bases not matched to a gene. This chain's CDR3 is CAWTRDRGERTNEKLFF. The CDR3 bases are TGTGCCTGGACCCGGGACAGGGGGGAGCGGACTAATGAAAAACTGTTTTTT.

The chain is built from TRBV27 and TRBJ1-6; 7 bases map to TRBD1. Trimming at V came to 8 bases and at J to 7 bases, leaving 20 bases not matched to a gene. This CDR3 region has 18 residues. Germline V lookup: CDR1 MNHEY, CDR2 SMNVEV (reference sequence). The chain's CDR3 is CASRLRGGGGAQNSPLHF. CDR3 in DNA: TGTGCCAGCCGCCTAAGGGGTGGAGGGGGCGCACAGAATTCACCCCTCCACTTT.

This clonotype was picked up many times. This chain uses TRBV9 with TRBJ1-2; TRBD1 is a possible D gene (5 bases). From germline, CDR1 is SGDLS and CDR2 YYNGEE. The CDR3 is 13 residues long. The V gene lost 2 bases and the J gene lost 7 bases, with 12 bases spanning the gap. CDR3 nucleotides: TGTGCCAGCAGCGTCACAAGGGGCAGTGGCTACACCTTC. This encodes CASSVTRGSGYTF.

Concerning this clonotype itself: An end of the junction differs from the germline gene, which may be a read error. In DNA, the CDR3 is TGTGCCTGCAGTTCGGGAGGACTTCTCCGCAATCAGCCCCAGCATTTT. Translated, it gives CACSSGGLLRNQPQHF. The rearrangement joins TRBV12-3 or TRBV12-4 to TRBJ1-5; D gene unclear. The CDR3 totals 16 residues.

In its sample, this clonotype was seen many times. The chain carries TRBV20-1 and TRBJ1-4, with D uncertain. The V end lost 5 bases, the J end lost 0 bases, and 7 bases lay between the germline ends. The CDR3 runs 13 residues. Germline assignment: CDR1 DFQATT and CDR2 SNEGSKA (reference sequence). The CDR3 DNA is TGCAGTGCTCCTGTCGCAACTAATGAAAAACTGTTTTTT. This gives the protein CSAPVATNEKLFF.

This sequence joins TRBV19 and TRBJ1-5, with D hard to call. Germline V CDR1 and CDR2: LNHDA, SQIVND (reference sequence). This CDR3 comprises 16 residues. The V gene lost 3 bases and the J gene lost 3 bases, with 15 bases spanning the gap. This CDR3 is CASSIPRMGNNQPQHF. The DNA for the CDR3 is TGTGCCAGTAGTATTCCACGCATGGGCAACAATCAGCCCCAGCATTTT.

The chain is built from TRBV4-1 and TRBJ2-1, with 9 bases lining up with TRBD2. CDR3 length: 16 residues. Per germline, CDR1 MGHRA and CDR2 YSYEKL. V trimming: 3 bases; J trimming: 10 bases; junction bases outside the gene matches: 13. CDR3 in DNA: TGCGCCAGCAGCCATGCACCGGGACTAGCAGTCTCCGAGCAGTTCTTC. Amino acid sequence: CASSHAPGLAVSEQFF.